This T cell receptor beta chain came from a study of T cells in Graves' hyperthyroidism and ophthalmopathy. This clonotype was recorded many times. The V gene's germline CDR1 is LGHDT and CDR2 YNNKEL (reference sequence). This CDR3 contains 14 residues. V shed 1 base and J shed 2 bases, with 6 bases lying between them. Amplification targeted TCR beta CDR3 regions from RNA transcripts. In the first-round RT-PCR of the TCR CDR3, the HTBI primer set was used. TCRdb recomputed calls from the multiplex PCR reads with MiXCR, one row per CDR3 protein. This repertoire shows under 800,000 distinct CDR3 sequences, about 15% found once; its top ten account for about 9.4%.

The sequenced sample consisted of blood. The TCR sequence derives from a woman in her late teens or twenties with Graves' hyperthyroidism. The rearrangement joins TRBV3-1 to TRBJ2-1; TRBD2 might be the D (5 bases). For the CDR3, the DNA is TGTGCCAGCAGCCAAGTAGCGACCTACAATGAGCAGTTCTTC. This encodes CASSQVATYNEQFF.